What follows is one T cell receptor beta chain and its context. Its target is unknown. A read error may explain this, as a much larger clone is one base away. With RNA at 10%, 30% or 50%, naive CD8 libraries came from roughly 20,000 to 1,000,000 sorted cells. The data stem from a study of molecular identifiers for immune sequencing clone quantification. Germline V gene sequence: CDR1 MNHEY, CDR2 SVGEGT. The CDR3 contains 14 residues. TCRdb re-analysed the PCR reads in MiXCR, keeping a single row per CDR3 protein. The sample lists tens of thousands of distinct CDR3 sequences, about 18% occurring once. Study outcomes and limitations: Effector cells kept over 97% of their molecules in clones above 20 RNA copies, while naive cells kept under 1% there. Sizes of highly expanded clones could be underestimated through identical TCRs sharing a barcode.

Sample: naive CD8+ T cells from blood, with Jurkat cell RNA spiked in. Subset here: FACS-sorted CD8+CD4-CCR7+CD45RA+ naive T cells. The TCR comes from a human donor in good health. Some libraries in this study had Jurkat cell RNA spiked in. The chain is built from TRBV6-2 or TRBV6-3 and TRBJ2-7, with D perhaps matching TRBD1 or TRBD2 (5 bases each). CDR3 nucleotides: TGTGCCGGCAGTTACGGGGCCGCTTCCTACGAGCAGTACTTC. This translates into CAGSYGAASYEQYF.